The clone carrying this T cell receptor beta chain was counted ten times or more. Its antigen is still unknown. The sample belongs to a study of T cell repertoires in cytomegalovirus infection. One entry per CDR3 protein results from TCRdb running MiXCR on the reads. Altogether about 770,000 distinct CDR3 sequences are present, around 29% being singletons, with the ten largest covering 10% to 15%. This CDR3 region has 14 residues. Trimming stripped 2 bases from V and 3 bases from J, with 10 bases between. General study points: In two of eight donors, the top clonotype was HLA-C-restricted CMV-specific.

The sample in question was cultured CD8+ T cells from PBMCs, obtained from culture after CMV antigen stimulation. The sequence was obtained from a human donor in good health (CMV status not recorded). Some clones in this sample may be carry-over from other donors' samples. The J gene is TRBJ1-1, the V gene TRBV12-3 or TRBV12-4, with no clear D. Written as DNA, the CDR3 is TGTGCCAGCAGTTTACGACGTTCAGACACTGAAGCTTTCTTT. Translating it yields CASSLRRSDTEAFF.